Shown below are 21 T cell receptor beta chains from a single sample sequenced in a study of early T cells in non-severe SARS-CoV-2 infection. In TCRdb, the 5' RACE reads were re-called with MiXCR into one record per CDR3 protein. The sample has approximately 100,000 distinct CDR3 sequences, approximately 10% seen once; the top ten hold approximately 5.4%. What was sequenced was whole blood. Every receptor here comes from an adult who was a healthcare worker with PCR-confirmed SARS-CoV-2 infection or an uninfected control (not recorded which).

This clonotype was seen a handful of times. The J gene is TRBJ2-7, the V gene TRBV5-1, with 9 bases aligning to TRBD1. Germline V gives CDR1 SGHRS, CDR2 YFSETQ. V trimming: 2 bases; J trimming: 3 bases; junction bases outside the gene matches: 3. The CDR3 has 14 residues. CDR3 in DNA: TGCGCCAGCAGCTTAACGGGACAGGGCTACGAGCAGTACTTC. This codes for CASSLTGQGYEQYF.

This clonotype was counted many times. The genes are TRBV2 and TRBJ2-1, with a tentative D call TRBD2 (6 bases). The CDR3 totals 16 residues. Trimming stripped 7 bases from V and 0 bases from J, with 16 bases between. Per germline, CDR1 SNHLY and CDR2 FYNNEI. The CDR3 DNA is TGTGCCAGCAACATGATTCGGGGGAGCTCCTACAATGAGCAGTTCTTC. Protein product: CASNMIRGSSYNEQFF.

This rearrangement joins TRBV9 to TRBJ1-2; D is unresolved. V was pared by 3 bases and J by 5 bases, with 11 bases between. The CDR3 covers 13 residues. Germline CDR1 and CDR2: SGDLS and YYNGEE. In nucleotides, the CDR3 is TGTGCCAGCAGCGCCCCAGGAAGTTATGGCTACACCTTC. This sequence encodes CASSAPGSYGYTF. Full variable domain (rest looked up from reference TRBV9 and TRBJ1-2): DSGVTQTPKHLITATGQRVTLRCSPRSGDLSVYWYQQSLDQGLQFLIQYYNGEERAKGNILERFSAQQFPDLHSELNLSSLELGDSALYFCASSAPGSYGYTFGSGTRLTVV.

This chain connects TRBV4-1 to TRBJ2-1, with D perhaps TRBD1 (6 bases). V gave up 1 base and J gave up 9 bases, with 19 bases separating them. Germline V gene data show CDR1 as MGHRA and CDR2 as YSYEKL. This CDR3 is 16 amino acids long. The CDR3: CASSQGRTVPKGEQFF. The DNA for the CDR3 is TGCGCCAGCAGCCAAGGGAGGACAGTCCCAAAGGGTGAGCAGTTCTTC.

This clonotype was seen ten or more times. The chain has TRBV19 and TRBJ1-5, with 8 bases matching TRBD1. The trim removed 1 base at V and 6 bases at J, leaving 5 bases unmatched. This CDR3 has 15 residues. Germline V gene lookup returns CDR1 LNHDA and CDR2 SQIVND (reference sequence). The CDR3 loop is CASSIGRGLGQPQHF. Written as DNA, the CDR3 is TGTGCCAGTAGTATAGGCAGGGGGCTGGGTCAGCCCCAGCATTTT.

This clonotype came up a few times. V and J are TRBV29-1 and TRBJ1-1; TRBD1 agrees at 8 bases. Trimming removed 3 bases from V and 1 base from J; junction bases left unmatched: 7. CDR1 is SQVTM and CDR2 is ANQGSEA in the germline V gene. CDR3 length: 15 amino acids. The CDR3 is CSVDVTGTGNTEAFF. CDR3 sequence (DNA): TGCAGCGTTGATGTAACCGGGACAGGGAACACTGAAGCTTTCTTT. The whole variable domain, filled in from reference TRBV29-1 and TRBJ1-1, reads SAVISQKPSRDICQRGTSLTIQCQVDSQVTMMFWYRQQPGQSLTLIATANQGSEATYESGFVIDKFPISRPNLTFSTLTVSNMSPEDSSIYLCSVDVTGTGNTEAFFGQGTRLTVV.

In this sample, this clonotype turned up a few times. The genes are TRBV29-1 and TRBJ1-2; no reliable D call. V was trimmed by 0 bases and J by 4 bases, leaving 18 bases between them. Germline V gene data show CDR1 as SQVTM and CDR2 as ANQGSEA. The CDR3 contains 16 residues. The CDR3 DNA is TGCAGCGTTGAAGATCCTGAGGGCTTAACCCTCTATGGCTACACCTTC. Amino acids: CSVEDPEGLTLYGYTF.

This chain joins TRBV20-1 and TRBJ1-5; no firm D call. V shed 7 bases and J shed 2 bases, with 9 bases lying between them. The germline gives CDR1 DFQATT, CDR2 SNEGSKA (reference sequence). CDR3 length: 12 amino acids. In DNA form, the CDR3 reads TGCAGTGTAGGTGGTGGCAATCAGCCCCAGCATTTT. Translation gives CSVGGGNQPQHF.

The genes are TRBV6-5 and TRBJ2-3; D not certain. V dropped 0 bases and J dropped 2 bases, with 15 bases sitting between them. The CDR3 consists of 17 residues. The germline V gene encodes CDR1 MNHEY and CDR2 SVGAGI. CDR3 DNA sequence: TGTGCCAGCAGTTACTCAAACCTTGCGGACGTCACAGATACGCAGTATTTT. Translated: CASSYSNLADVTDTQYF.

In its sample, this clonotype was seen many times. This chain joins TRBV10-1 and TRBJ2-7; D remains ambiguous. Per the germline V gene, CDR1 is WNHNN and CDR2 is SYGVQD (reference sequence). The CDR3 length is 14 residues. Between the trimmed V and J ends, which lost 2 bases and 0 bases, there was a span of 8 bases. CDR3 residues: CASSERNFSYEQYF. The CDR3 DNA sequence: TGCGCCAGCAGTGAGAGGAACTTCTCCTACGAGCAGTACTTC.

The chain employs TRBV28 and TRBJ1-6; TRBD1 might be the D (5 bases). Looked up from germline, CDR1 is MDHEN and CDR2 is SYDVKM. Trimming removed 7 bases at V and 4 bases at J, with 14 bases between. The length of the CDR3 is 15 residues. The CDR3 sequence: CASTRGSLYNSPLHF. For the CDR3, the DNA is TGTGCCAGCACCCGGGGGAGCCTTTATAATTCACCCCTCCACTTT.

J is TRBJ1-5 and V is TRBV20-1, with D perhaps TRBD1 (5 bases). CDR1 is DFQATT and CDR2 is SNEGSKA in the germline V gene (reference sequence). V lost 1 base and J 0 bases, leaving 7 bases between the germline ends. The CDR3 is 14 residues long. The CDR3 DNA reads as TGCAGTGCTAGAGTGGGGGGTAGCAATCAGCCCCAGCATTTT. Amino acid sequence: CSARVGGSNQPQHF.

In its sample, this clonotype was seen many times. The rearrangement joins TRBV24-1 to TRBJ2-3, with unresolved D. Germline CDR1 reads KGHDR; CDR2 reads SFDVKD. This CDR3 region has 12 residues. Trimming removed 7 bases at V and 4 bases at J, with 8 bases between. Here the CDR3 DNA reads TGTGCCACCAGGACCCCGGCAGATACGCAGTATTTT. Protein: CATRTPADTQYF.

This clonotype showed up just a few times. The chain combines TRBV9 with TRBJ2-3; maybe TRBD1 (5 bases). V gave up 1 base and J gave up 3 bases, with 6 bases separating them. Looked up from germline, CDR1 is SGDLS and CDR2 is YYNGEE. The CDR3 is 13 residues long. DNA of the CDR3: TGTGCCAGCAGCGTACAGGGAACAGATACGCAGTATTTT. Translating gives CASSVQGTDTQYF.

The genes are TRBV14 and TRBJ2-6; D gene ambiguous. The CDR3 has 13 amino acids. V lost 6 bases to trimming and J lost 4 bases, with 7 bases between them. The germline CDR1 and CDR2 sequences are SGHDN and FVKESK. The CDR3 DNA reads TGTGCCAGCAGGGATTCAGGGGCCAACGTCCTGACTTTC. Translation: CASRDSGANVLTF.

This clonotype was detected a few times. This chain joins TRBV5-1 and TRBJ1-6, with a possible D match to TRBD1 (5 bases). The CDR3 covers 14 residues. Per germline, CDR1 SGHRS and CDR2 YFSETQ. V lost 1 base and J 8 bases, leaving 10 bases between the germline ends. The CDR3 spells CASSLPRGDSPLHF. The CDR3 DNA follows: TGCGCCAGCAGCTTGCCTCGAGGGGATTCACCCCTCCACTTT. Complete variable domain (other parts from reference TRBV5-1 and TRBJ1-6): KAGVTQTPRYLIKTRGQQVTLSCSPISGHRSVSWYQQTPGQGLQFLFEYFSETQRNKGNFPGRFSGRQFSNSRSEMNVSTLELGDSALYLCASSLPRGDSPLHFGNGTRLTVT.

This clonotype was detected only a few times. The chain combines TRBV30 with TRBJ1-1, with 7 nucleotides matching TRBD1. Looked up from germline, CDR1 is GTSNPN and CDR2 is SVGIG (reference sequence). J gave up 4 bases and V 2 bases, and 10 bases lay outside the gene matches. The CDR3 is made up of 15 amino acids. The CDR3 coding sequence is TGTGCCTGGAGTTTGACAGGGAGATGGGGCACTGAAGCTTTCTTT. This codes for CAWSLTGRWGTEAFF.

There are a few counts of this clonotype. The gene calls are TRBV7-8 and TRBJ1-1; D remains ambiguous. Trimming took off 3 bases at V and 7 bases at J, with 18 bases between the two ends. The length of the CDR3 is 15 residues. Germline assignment: CDR1 SGHVS and CDR2 FQNEAQ. The CDR3 reads CASSLLRPSGNEAFF. The CDR3 coding sequence is TGTGCCAGCAGCTTGTTACGACCCTCAGGAAATGAAGCTTTCTTT.

V usage is TRBV20-1 and J usage is TRBJ1-2; 9 bases are shared with TRBD1. With V trimmed by 3 bases and J by 4 bases, 12 bases remained unmatched. Per the germline V gene, CDR1 is DFQATT and CDR2 is SNEGSKA (reference sequence). CDR3 length: 16 residues. The CDR3 DNA reads TGCAGTGCTAGTGCCGAGGGACAGGGTAGTATCTATGGCTACACCTTC. It is translated as CSASAEGQGSIYGYTF.

This clonotype has just a few counts. V is TRBV2 and J is TRBJ2-7; D not resolved. This CDR3 has 14 amino acids. Germline assignment: CDR1 SNHLY and CDR2 FYNNEI. The V end lost 10 bases, the J end lost 0 bases, and 16 bases lay between the germline ends. The DNA of the CDR3 is TGTGCCACCTCCCCGGTGAGGAGCTCCTACGAGCAGTACTTC. Amino acid sequence: CATSPVRSSYEQYF.

In its sample, this clonotype was seen a few times. The chain has TRBV3-1 and TRBJ1-1, with D possibly TRBD1 on 5 matching bases. The CDR3 has 13 amino acids. V was pared by 3 bases and J by 6 bases, with 11 bases between. Germline CDR1 and CDR2: LGHDT and YNNKEL (reference sequence). CDR3 residues: CASSQRGASEAFF. As DNA, the CDR3 is TGTGCCAGCAGCCAGCGAGGGGCCTCTGAAGCTTTCTTT.